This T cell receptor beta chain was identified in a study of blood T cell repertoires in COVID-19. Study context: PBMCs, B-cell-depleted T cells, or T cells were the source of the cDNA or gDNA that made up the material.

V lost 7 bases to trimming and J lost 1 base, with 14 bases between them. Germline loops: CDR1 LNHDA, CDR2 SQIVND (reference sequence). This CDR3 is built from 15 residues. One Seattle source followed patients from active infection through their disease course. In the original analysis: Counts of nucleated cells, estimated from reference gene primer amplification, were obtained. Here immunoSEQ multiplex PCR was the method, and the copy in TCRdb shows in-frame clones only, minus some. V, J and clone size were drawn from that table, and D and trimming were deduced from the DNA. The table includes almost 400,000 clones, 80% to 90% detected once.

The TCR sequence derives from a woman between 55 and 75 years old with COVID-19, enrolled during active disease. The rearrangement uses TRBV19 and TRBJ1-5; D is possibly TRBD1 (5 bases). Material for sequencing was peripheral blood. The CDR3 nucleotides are TGTGCCAGTAACTGGGGGGGTAGCAGCAATCAGCCCCAGCATTTT. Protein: CASNWGGSSNQPQHF.